This TCR beta chain was found in a study of human T cells and chemical hapten exposure. About the study: Diphenylcyclopropenone was administered weekly to the scalp of patients throughout the roughly 22-week study. General study findings and limits: Alopecia was present in the donors, so their immune response may differ from healthy people's.

This sample's time point: patch test 3, about 24 weeks after DPC sensitization. Treatment: therapeutic diphenylcyclopropenone sensitization with weekly scalp DPC. It was from unfractionated whole blood that total RNA was extracted. Germline CDR1 DFQATT, CDR2 SNEGSKA (reference sequence). V was pared by 6 bases and J by 5 bases, with 13 bases between. The CDR3 spans 12 residues. Individual cDNA molecules received unique molecular identifiers in the library. TCRdb independently ran MiXCR on the RACE reads; one entry per CDR3 protein. This sample has about 84,000 distinct CDR3 sequences, with roughly a tenth found just once. This clonotype was picked up a small number of times. Its antigen is unknown.

This receptor was obtained from a woman aged 45-60 years with alopecia areata. Some clones in this sample may be carry-over from other donors' samples. The J gene is TRBJ2-5, the V gene TRBV20-1; D call uncertain. The sample consisted of whole blood, taken in connection with sensitization to the hapten diphenylcyclopropenone (DPC). This chain's CDR3 is CSAVSAGETQYF. In DNA, the CDR3 is TGCAGTGCGGTGAGCGCTGGGGAGACCCAGTACTTC.